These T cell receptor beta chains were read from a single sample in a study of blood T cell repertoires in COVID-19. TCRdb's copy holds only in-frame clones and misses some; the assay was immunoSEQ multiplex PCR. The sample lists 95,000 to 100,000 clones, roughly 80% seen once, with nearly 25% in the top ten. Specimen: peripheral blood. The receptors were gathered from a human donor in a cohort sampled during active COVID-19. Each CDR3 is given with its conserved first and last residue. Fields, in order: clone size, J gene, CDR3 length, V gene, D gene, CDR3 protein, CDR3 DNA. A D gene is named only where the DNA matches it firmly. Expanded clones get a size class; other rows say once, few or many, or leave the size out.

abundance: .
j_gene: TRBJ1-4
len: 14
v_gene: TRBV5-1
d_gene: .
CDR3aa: CASSLSGQGEKLFF
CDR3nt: TGCGCCAGCAGCTTGTCAGGGCAGGGGGAAAAACTGTTTTTT

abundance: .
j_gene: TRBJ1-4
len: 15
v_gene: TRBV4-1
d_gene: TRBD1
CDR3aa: CASSQDSGGREKLFF
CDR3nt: TGCGCCAGCAGCCAAGATTCAGGGGGCCGTGAAAAACTGTTTTTT

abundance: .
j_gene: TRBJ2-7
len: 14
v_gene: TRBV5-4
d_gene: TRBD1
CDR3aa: CASSSNRGPYEQYF
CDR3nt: TGTGCCAGCAGCTCCAACAGGGGGCCCTACGAGCAGTACTTC

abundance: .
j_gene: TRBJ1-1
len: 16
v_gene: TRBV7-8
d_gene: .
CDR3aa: CASSLEVGFPGTEAFF
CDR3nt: TGTGCCAGCAGCTTAGAAGTTGGCTTCCCGGGCACTGAAGCTTTCTTT

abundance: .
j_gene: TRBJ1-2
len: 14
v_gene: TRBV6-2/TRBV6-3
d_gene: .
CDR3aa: CASSRGGTGYGYTF
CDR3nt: TGTGCCAGCAGCCGGGGCGGGACGGGCTATGGCTACACCTTC

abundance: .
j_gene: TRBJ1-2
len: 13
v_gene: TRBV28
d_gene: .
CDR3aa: CASSLQGYYGYTF
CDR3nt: TGTGCCAGCAGTTTACAGGGGTACTATGGCTACACCTTC

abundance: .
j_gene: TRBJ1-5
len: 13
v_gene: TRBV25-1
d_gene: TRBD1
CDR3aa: CASSGTGAQPQHF
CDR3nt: TGTGCCAGCAGTGGGACAGGGGCTCAGCCCCAGCATTTT

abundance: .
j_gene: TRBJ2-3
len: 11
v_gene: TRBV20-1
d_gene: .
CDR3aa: CSASDPSTQYF
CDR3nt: TGCAGTGCCAGTGACCCGTCTACGCAGTATTTT

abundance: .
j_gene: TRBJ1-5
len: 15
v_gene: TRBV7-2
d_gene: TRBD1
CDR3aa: CASTAGTGVGQPQHF
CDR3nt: TGTGCCAGCACGGCCGGGACAGGGGTCGGTCAGCCCCAGCATTTT

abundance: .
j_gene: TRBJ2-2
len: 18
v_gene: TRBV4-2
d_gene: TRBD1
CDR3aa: CASSQDPPGQGFSGELFF
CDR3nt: TGTGCCAGCAGCCAAGACCCTCCGGGACAGGGTTTTTCCGGGGAGCTGTTTTTT

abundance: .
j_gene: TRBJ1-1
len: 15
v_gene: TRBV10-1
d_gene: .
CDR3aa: CASSESTGMITEAFF
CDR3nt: TGCGCCAGCAGTGAGTCCACAGGGATGATCACTGAAGCTTTCTTT

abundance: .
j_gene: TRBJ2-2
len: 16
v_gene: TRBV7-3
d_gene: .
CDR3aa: CASSPLGGANTGELFF
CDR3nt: TGTGCCAGCAGCCCCCTTGGGGGCGCGAACACCGGGGAGCTGTTTTTT

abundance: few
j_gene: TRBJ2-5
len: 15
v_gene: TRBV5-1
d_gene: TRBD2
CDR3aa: CASSEGLAGVETQYF
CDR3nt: TGCGCCAGCAGCGAAGGACTAGCGGGAGTCGAGACCCAGTACTTC

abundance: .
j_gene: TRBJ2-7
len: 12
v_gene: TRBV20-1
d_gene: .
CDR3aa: CSASQGSYEQYF
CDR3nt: TGCAGTGCTAGTCAGGGTAGCTACGAGCAGTACTTC

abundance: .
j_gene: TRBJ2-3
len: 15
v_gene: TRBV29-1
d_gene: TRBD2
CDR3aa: CSARTSGANTDTQYF
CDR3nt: TGCAGCGCCAGGACTAGCGGGGCCAACACAGATACGCAGTATTTT

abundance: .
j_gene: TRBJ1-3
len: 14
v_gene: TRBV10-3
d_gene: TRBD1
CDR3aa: CAISGQASGNTIYF
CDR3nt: TGTGCCATCAGCGGACAGGCCTCTGGAAACACCATATATTTT

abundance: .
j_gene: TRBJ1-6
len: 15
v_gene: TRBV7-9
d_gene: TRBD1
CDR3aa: CASSDGQGYNSPLHF
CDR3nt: TGTGCCAGCAGCGATGGACAGGGGTATAATTCACCCCTCCACTTT

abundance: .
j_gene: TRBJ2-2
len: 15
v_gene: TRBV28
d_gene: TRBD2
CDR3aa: CASPPGAGVAGELFF
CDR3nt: TGTGCCAGCCCCCCCGGGGCGGGAGTCGCCGGGGAGCTGTTTTTT

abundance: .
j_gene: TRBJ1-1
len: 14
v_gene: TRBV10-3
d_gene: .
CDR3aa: CAISDPPRNTEAFF
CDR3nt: TGTGCCATCAGTGACCCCCCCAGGAACACTGAAGCTTTCTTT

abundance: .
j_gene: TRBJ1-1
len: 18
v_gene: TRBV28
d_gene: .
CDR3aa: CASSFGRGSGSVNTEAFF
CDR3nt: TGTGCCAGCAGTTTCGGTAGAGGCTCGGGGTCGGTGAACACTGAAGCTTTCTTT

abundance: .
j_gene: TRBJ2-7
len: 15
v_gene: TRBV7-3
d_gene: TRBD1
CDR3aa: CASSLNGQGPVEQYF
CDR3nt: TGTGCCAGCAGCTTAAACGGACAGGGACCGGTTGAGCAGTACTTC

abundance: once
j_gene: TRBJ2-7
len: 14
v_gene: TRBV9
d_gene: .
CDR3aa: CASSPEGDSYEQYF
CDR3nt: TGTGCCAGCAGCCCAGAGGGCGACTCCTACGAGCAGTACTTC

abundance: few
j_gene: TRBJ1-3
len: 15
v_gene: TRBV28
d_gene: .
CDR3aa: CASSLEALSGNTIYF
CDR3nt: TGTGCCAGCAGTTTGGAGGCGCTCTCTGGAAACACCATATATTTT

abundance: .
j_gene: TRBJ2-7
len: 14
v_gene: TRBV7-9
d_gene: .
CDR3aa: CASSLNPMQGEQYF
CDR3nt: TGTGCCAGCAGCTTAAACCCAATGCAGGGCGAGCAGTACTTC

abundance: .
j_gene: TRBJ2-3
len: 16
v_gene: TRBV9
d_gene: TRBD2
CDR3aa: CASSVLPSGGADTQYF
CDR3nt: TGTGCCAGCAGCGTTCTACCTAGCGGGGGGGCAGATACGCAGTATTTT

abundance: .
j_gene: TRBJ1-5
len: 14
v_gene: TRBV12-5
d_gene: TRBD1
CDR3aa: CASAVGQTVQPQHF
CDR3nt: TGTGCTAGTGCTGTGGGACAGACGGTACAGCCCCAGCATTTT

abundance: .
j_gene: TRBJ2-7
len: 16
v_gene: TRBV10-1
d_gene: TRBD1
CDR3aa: CASSPPPGTAFYEQYF
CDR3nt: TGCGCCAGCAGTCCCCCTCCAGGGACAGCCTTCTACGAGCAGTACTTC

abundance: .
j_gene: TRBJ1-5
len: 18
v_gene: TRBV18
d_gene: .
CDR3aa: CASSPPMKDFHSNQPQHF
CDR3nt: TGTGCCAGCTCACCACCGATGAAGGACTTCCATAGCAATCAGCCCCAGCATTTT

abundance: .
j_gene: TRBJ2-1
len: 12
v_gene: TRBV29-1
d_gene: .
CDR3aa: CSVVGENNEQFF
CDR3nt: TGCAGCGTTGTCGGGGAAAACAATGAGCAGTTCTTC

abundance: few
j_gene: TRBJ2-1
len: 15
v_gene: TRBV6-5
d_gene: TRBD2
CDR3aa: CASSYSVGLADEQFF
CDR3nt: TGTGCCAGCAGTTACTCGGTGGGACTAGCTGATGAGCAGTTCTTC

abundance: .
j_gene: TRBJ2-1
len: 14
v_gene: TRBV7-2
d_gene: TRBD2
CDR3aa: CASSLYLAGDEQFF
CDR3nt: TGTGCCAGCAGCTTGTATCTAGCGGGGGATGAGCAGTTCTTC

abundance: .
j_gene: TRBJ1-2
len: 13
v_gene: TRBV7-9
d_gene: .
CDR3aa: CASSPGLDYGYTF
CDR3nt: TGTGCCAGCAGCCCAGGCTTAGACTATGGCTACACCTTC

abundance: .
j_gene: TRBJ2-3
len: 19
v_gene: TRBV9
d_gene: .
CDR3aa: CASSPNLVGGLSSTDTQYF
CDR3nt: TGTGCCAGCAGCCCAAATTTAGTGGGGGGGCTCTCTAGCACAGATACGCAGTATTTT

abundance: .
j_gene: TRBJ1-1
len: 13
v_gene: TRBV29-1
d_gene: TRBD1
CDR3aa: CSVEKTGGTEAFF
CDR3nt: TGCAGCGTTGAAAAGACAGGGGGCACTGAAGCTTTCTTT

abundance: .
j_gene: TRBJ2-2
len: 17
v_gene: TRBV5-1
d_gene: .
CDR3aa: CASSLAQDSRNTGELFF
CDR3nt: TGCGCCAGCAGCTTGGCCCAGGACAGTAGGAACACCGGGGAGCTGTTTTTT

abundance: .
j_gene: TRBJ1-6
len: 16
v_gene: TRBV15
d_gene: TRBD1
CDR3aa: CATKDRGLGYNSPLHF
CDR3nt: TGTGCCACAAAGGACAGGGGGCTTGGGTATAATTCACCCCTCCACTTT

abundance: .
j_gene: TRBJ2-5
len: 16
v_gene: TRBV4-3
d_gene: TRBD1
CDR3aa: CASSQDWGQGQETQYF
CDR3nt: TGCGCCAGCAGCCAAGATTGGGGACAGGGCCAAGAGACCCAGTACTTC

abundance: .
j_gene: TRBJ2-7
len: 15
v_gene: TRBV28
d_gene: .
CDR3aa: CASSPGVSGAYEQYF
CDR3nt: TGTGCCAGCAGTCCCGGTGTTTCCGGGGCCTACGAGCAGTACTTC

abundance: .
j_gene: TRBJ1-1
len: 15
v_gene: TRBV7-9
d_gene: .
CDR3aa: CASSLRAGSTARAFF
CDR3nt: TGTGCCAGCAGCTTAAGGGCGGGCAGCACTGCTCGCGCTTTCTTT

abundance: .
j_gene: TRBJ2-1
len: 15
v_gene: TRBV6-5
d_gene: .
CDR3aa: CASGRELVAVNEQFF
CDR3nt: TGTGCCAGCGGTCGAGAACTAGTGGCGGTCAATGAGCAGTTCTTC

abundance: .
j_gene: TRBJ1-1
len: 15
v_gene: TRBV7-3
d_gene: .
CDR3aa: CASSLTWTGNTEAFF
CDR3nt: TGTGCCAGCAGCTTAACCTGGACGGGAAACACTGAAGCTTTCTTT